This T cell receptor beta chain was identified in a study of T cell clonality in common variable immunodeficiency. Only in-frame clones appear in the TCRdb table, and some are missing; sequencing was by immunoSEQ multiplex PCR. The sample contains around 52,000 clones, none of them singletons. Points on this clone: Read coverage stops 3 residues before the CDR3 terminus; the germline J gene supplies the remainder.

V was trimmed by 0 bases and J by 6 bases, leaving 18 bases between them. Germline assignment: CDR1 DFQATT and CDR2 SNEGSKA (reference sequence). The CDR3 consists of 15 residues. The sequence came from a person between 18 and 75 years old in good health. The source material was peripheral blood mononuclear cells. The chain recombines TRBV20-1 with TRBJ2-7, with D possibly being TRBD2 (5 bases). The part of the CDR3 DNA that was read is TGCAGTGCTAGAGATCCCGGTCGCGGCCTAGCCGAG. Translated, it gives CSARDPGRGLAE. The complete CDR3 protein is CSARDPGRGLAEQYF.